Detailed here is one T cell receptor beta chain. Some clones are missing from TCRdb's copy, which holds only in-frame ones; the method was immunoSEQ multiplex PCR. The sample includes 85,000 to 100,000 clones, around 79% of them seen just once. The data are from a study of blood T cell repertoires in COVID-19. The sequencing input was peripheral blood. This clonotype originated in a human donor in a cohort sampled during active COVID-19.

The CDR3 DNA follows: TGTGCCATGCAGGGGGCGAAGGGGGACTATGGCTACACCTTC. Amino acids: CAMQGAKGDYGYTF. This chain uses TRBV28 with TRBJ1-2, with 8 bases identical to TRBD1. The CDR3 runs 14 residues. The V gene's germline CDR1 is MDHEN and CDR2 SYDVKM. V shed 10 bases, J shed 3 bases, and the junction held 10 bases outside the gene matches.